Shown below are 28 T cell receptor beta chains from a single sample sequenced in a study of CD4 and CD8 cells across lung adenocarcinoma regions. One entry per CDR3 protein results from TCRdb running MiXCR on the PCR reads. Here the sample spans around 7,100 distinct CDR3 sequences, roughly 48% being singletons. Sequencing was done on a sample of CD4+ T cells from the center of a lung tumor. Every receptor here comes from a female donor with lung adenocarcinoma. The CD4 and CD8 labels of this study may be unreliable.

This clonotype was seen a single time. The J gene is TRBJ2-1, the V gene TRBV6-2 or TRBV6-3; D ambiguous. This CDR3 has 15 residues. Germline CDR1 is MNHEY and CDR2 is SVGEGT. V was trimmed by 6 bases and J by 3 bases, leaving 15 bases between them. CDR3 DNA: TGTGCCAGCAGCTCAGACACCGACAACTACAATGAGCAGTTCTTC. It encodes CASSSDTDNYNEQFF.

This clonotype is labeled medium-sized (0.01 to 0.1%). The chain joins TRBV11-2 to TRBJ1-1; no reliable D call. Germline V lookup: CDR1 SGHAT, CDR2 FQNNGV. The CDR3 runs 12 residues. V lost 2 bases and J lost 2, with 3 bases in between. The CDR3 nucleotides are TGTGCCAGCAGCTTACAAAACACTGAAGCTTTCTTT. Translation: CASSLQNTEAFF.

This chain uses TRBV6-1 with TRBJ2-5, with D perhaps matching TRBD2 (6 bases). The end of the DNA aligns better with TRBJ2-7, so the J call may be wrong. The germline V gene has CDR1 MNHNS and CDR2 SASEGT. This CDR3 is 16 amino acids long. CDR3 sequence reads: CASSEMGGSTEDEQYF. The DNA of the CDR3 is TGTGCCAGCAGTGAAATGGGAGGTTCTACAGAGGACGAGCAGTACTTC.

By sample fraction, this clonotype is medium-sized. CDR3 coding DNA: TGTGCCATCAGTGTCAGGCCCACGGGAAGCTACACCTTC. Amino acids: CAISVRPTGSYTF. The chain joins TRBV10-3 to TRBJ1-2; no clear D gene. The CDR3 has 13 amino acids. V was cut by 4 bases and J by 9 bases, with 15 bases left in between. The germline V gene encodes CDR1 ENHRY and CDR2 SYGVKD.

The rearrangement uses TRBV25-1 and TRBJ2-1, with D perhaps TRBD1 (6 bases). The CDR3 sequence is 16 residues long. Germline V lookup: CDR1 MGHDK, CDR2 SYGVNS. The germline V and J ends were trimmed by 2 bases and 6 bases, with 17 bases remaining between them. The CDR3 coding sequence is TGTGCCAGCAGTGAACGGACAGAACCGGTAGGCAATGAGCAGTTCTTC. It encodes CASSERTEPVGNEQFF.

This clonotype was seen ten or more times. The chain joins TRBV6-1 to TRBJ1-2; a possible D gene is TRBD1 (5 bases). Germline CDR1 reads MNHNS; CDR2 reads SASEGT. The CDR3 is 12 amino acids. V gave up 9 bases and J gave up 5 bases, with 13 bases separating them. The CDR3 DNA reads as TGTGCCAGTTGGGGGGGGGGATATGGCTACACCTTC. It encodes CASWGGGYGYTF.

As for this clonotype: A junction boundary mismatches the germline segment, possibly from a read error. The chain employs TRBV12-3 or TRBV12-4 and TRBJ2-3; D remains unclear. CDR3 size: 13 residues. CDR3 loop: CASSFQRFGEQYF. The CDR3 DNA is TGTGCCAGCAGTTTTCAGCGTTTCGGTGAGCAGTATTTC.

This sequence joins TRBV6-5 and TRBJ2-1; tentatively, D is TRBD1 or TRBD2 (6 bases each). The DNA end lines up better with TRBJ2-7; the J call may be wrong. Germline V CDR1 and CDR2: MNHEY, SVGAGI. This CDR3 contains 13 residues. The CDR3 loop is CASSYRGVDEQYF. CDR3 nucleotide sequence: TGTGCCAGCAGTTACAGGGGGGTCGACGAGCAGTACTTC.

V usage is TRBV6-5 and J usage is TRBJ2-1; D is possibly TRBD1 or TRBD2 (5 bases each). Between the trimmed V and J ends, which lost 2 bases and 13 bases, there was a span of 12 bases. Germline assignment: CDR1 MNHEY and CDR2 SVGAGI. The CDR3 is 12 amino acids. The CDR3 loop reads CASSYGGETQFF. CDR3 coding DNA: TGTGCCAGCAGTTACGGGGGAGAGACCCAGTTCTTC.

By sample fraction, this clonotype is large. The CDR3 region is CASSYASGAQETQYF. The CDR3, as DNA: TGTGCCAGCAGTTACGCGAGCGGAGCCCAAGAGACCCAGTACTTC. The chain joins TRBV6-5 to TRBJ2-5, with a possible D match to TRBD2 (5 bases). The germline gives CDR1 MNHEY, CDR2 SVGAGI. Trimming took off 2 bases at V and 1 base at J, with 11 bases between the two ends. The CDR3 runs 15 residues.

This clonotype was counted only a few times. The chain has TRBV11-2 and TRBJ2-1; 11 bases fit TRBD2. CDR3 length: 15 amino acids. After removal of 5 bases from V and 4 bases from J, the junction contained 4 bases not matched to a gene. In germline, CDR1 is SGHAT, CDR2 FQNNGV. The CDR3 loop reads CASSKLAGGYNEQFF. The CDR3 DNA follows: TGTGCCAGCAGCAAGTTAGCGGGAGGGTACAATGAGCAGTTCTTC.

In its sample, this clonotype was seen a few times. V gene TRBV6-5 combines with J gene TRBJ2-2; 10 bases fit TRBD1. Germline V gives CDR1 MNHEY, CDR2 SVGAGI. The V gene end was trimmed by 5 bases and the J gene end by 6 bases; junction bases not matched to a gene: 6. This CDR3 has 15 amino acids. The CDR3 spells CASSNRDRGSGELFF. CDR3 coding DNA: TGTGCCAGCAGTAACCGGGACAGGGGTTCCGGGGAGCTGTTTTTT.

V usage is TRBV12-3 or TRBV12-4 and J usage is TRBJ2-1; D is possibly TRBD2 (6 bases). CDR3 length: 12 amino acids. The ends were cut back, 8 bases at V and 15 bases at J, with 20 bases in the middle. This chain's CDR3 is CASGEWGTPGFF. In DNA form, the CDR3 reads TGTGCCAGCGGGGAGTGGGGGACTCCAGGGTTCTTC.

CDR3 coding DNA: TGTGCCATCAGTGAGGGGTTGGCGGATCTAAACTACGAGCAGTACTTC. Translation: CAISEGLADLNYEQYF. V and J are TRBV10-3 and TRBJ2-1; no clear D. The J call may be mistaken, given a closer DNA end match to TRBJ2-7. The CDR3 extends over 16 amino acids. Germline V gene lookup returns CDR1 ENHRY and CDR2 SYGVKD.

This clonotype was observed a handful of times. The junction departs from germline at one end; a sequencing error may be responsible. The chain recombines TRBV10-1 with TRBJ2-3, with 8 positions matching TRBD2. The germline V gene encodes CDR1 WNHNN and CDR2 SYGVQD (reference sequence). The CDR3 spans 15 residues. CDR3 sequence reads: CASTREGLRGETQYF. The CDR3 region has the DNA TGCGCCAGCACCCGGGAGGGCCTAAGAGGAGAGACGCAGTACTTT.

The chain uses TRBV6-4 and TRBJ2-2; TRBD2 is a possible D gene (5 bases). Germline CDR1 is MRHNA and CDR2 is SNTAGT. The CDR3 sequence is 14 residues long. The V and J ends lost 0 bases and 5 bases respectively, with 7 bases between them. The CDR3 DNA is TGTGCCAGCAGTGACTCACTAGAGACCGGGGAGCTGTTTTTT. Translation: CASSDSLETGELFF.

This sequence joins TRBV12-3 or TRBV12-4 and TRBJ2-1; 13 bases are shared with TRBD2. The tail of the sequence fits TRBJ2-7 better, so the J call may be wrong. This CDR3 has 14 residues. The CDR3 sequence is CASSTSGRASEQYF. Here the CDR3 DNA reads TGTGCCAGCAGTACTAGCGGGAGGGCCTCCGAGCAGTACTTC.

The chain is built from TRBV6-4 and TRBJ2-3; no clear D. The CDR3 totals 13 residues. Germline lookup yields CDR1 MRHNA and CDR2 SNTAGT. The V gene lost 5 bases and the J gene lost 3 bases, with 9 bases spanning the gap. The CDR3 loop reads CASSKVETDTQYF. The CDR3 DNA reads as TGTGCCAGCAGTAAAGTGGAGACAGATACGCAGTATTTT.

This clonotype has more than one count but fewer than ten. Here the CDR3 reads CASSLGTAVADTQYF. The DNA for the CDR3 is TGCGCCAGCAGCTTGGGGACCGCGGTCGCAGATACGCAGTATTTT. The chain joins TRBV5-1 to TRBJ2-3; D gene uncertain. The CDR3 totals 15 residues. The germline gives CDR1 SGHRS, CDR2 YFSETQ. Trimming cost V 0 bases and J 4 bases, with 12 bases left between them.

This clonotype was observed a single time. The V and J genes are TRBV6-5 and TRBJ2-1; D is unclear. The J call may be incorrect, as the DNA end agrees better with TRBJ2-7. CDR3 length equals 13 residues. Looked up from germline, CDR1 is MNHEY and CDR2 is SVGAGI. CDR3 residues: CASSYSGFYEQYF. The CDR3 DNA reads as TGTGCCAGCAGTTACTCGGGGTTCTACGAGCAGTACTTC.

The CDR3 region is CAISVGEGGLTSRQETQYF. For the CDR3, the DNA is TGTGCCATCAGCGTAGGGGAGGGGGGACTGACCTCCCGACAAGAGACCCAGTACTTC. The V and J genes are TRBV10-3 and TRBJ2-5; tentatively, D is TRBD2 (7 bases). Trimming removed 6 bases at V and 2 bases at J, with 28 bases between. The CDR3 spans 19 residues. Germline V lookup: CDR1 ENHRY, CDR2 SYGVKD.

The chain is built from TRBV6-1 and TRBJ2-1; a possible D gene is TRBD2 (6 bases). Per germline, CDR1 MNHNS and CDR2 SASEGT. The CDR3 spans 15 residues. V was trimmed by 6 bases and J by 5 bases, leaving 17 bases between them. CDR3 protein: CASRTPRLANNEQFF. CDR3 coding DNA: TGTGCCAGCAGAACTCCGCGGCTAGCGAACAATGAGCAGTTCTTC.

The genes are TRBV10-1 and TRBJ2-4; tentatively, D is TRBD2 (6 bases). V lost 11 bases and J 13 bases, leaving 36 bases between the germline ends. Germline V gives CDR1 WNHNN, CDR2 SYGVQD (reference sequence). This CDR3 has 17 amino acids. CDR3: CACCAGRGTRAQEIQYF. The CDR3 coding sequence is TGCGCCTGTTGTGCGGGGCGCGGGACCCGAGCCCAAGAGATCCAGTACTTC.

For this clonotype: Mismatch with germline at one junction end may stem from a read error. CDR3 nucleotides: TGTGCCCGGGGCATCCAGGCTGTGAGCACAGGTACGCAGTATTTT. Encoded protein: CARGIQAVSTGTQYF. The chain joins TRBV10-3 to TRBJ2-3; perhaps D is TRBD1 or TRBD2 (5 bases each). This CDR3 spans 15 amino acids. CDR1 is ENHRY, CDR2 SYGVKD, per germline.

This clonotype was counted at least ten times. The chain employs TRBV10-1 and TRBJ2-3, with TRBD2 matching 8 bases. CDR3 size: 13 residues. The V segment lost 10 bases and the J segment 7 bases; nucleotides outside the gene matches: 10. The germline CDR1 and CDR2 sequences are WNHNN and SYGVQD (reference sequence). The CDR3 nucleotides read TGCGCCACGGGACTAGAAGCTAAAAATACGCAGTATTTT. Translating it yields CATGLEAKNTQYF.

This clonotype is labeled large. V and J are TRBV6-1 and TRBJ2-3; 11 nucleotides match TRBD2. Germline lookup yields CDR1 MNHNS and CDR2 SASEGT. V shed 1 base, J shed 0 bases, and the junction held 9 bases outside the gene matches. The CDR3 consists of 19 residues. CDR3 nucleotide sequence: TGTGCCAGCAGTGAAGGTCTGGGCCTAGCGGGAGGCAGCACAGATACGCAGTATTTT. The encoded protein is CASSEGLGLAGGSTDTQYF.

The J gene is TRBJ2-7, the V gene TRBV27; a possible D gene is TRBD1 (6 bases). The CDR3 totals 14 residues. Trimming removed 3 bases at V and 3 bases at J, with 12 bases between. Germline-derived CDR1 and CDR2 are MNHEY and SMNVEV (reference sequence). In DNA form, the CDR3 reads TGTGCCAGCAGTTTCGGCAGGGGACACTACGAGCAGTACTTC. Protein sequence: CASSFGRGHYEQYF.

This chain connects TRBV12-3 or TRBV12-4 to TRBJ1-1, with D possibly matching TRBD1 (6 bases). This CDR3 region has 15 residues. With 3 bases removed from V and 3 bases from J, the gap between germline ends came to 14 bases. The DNA for the CDR3 is TGTGCCAGCAGTTTGTGGGACAAAGGTTACACTGAAGCTTTCTTT. This encodes CASSLWDKGYTEAFF.